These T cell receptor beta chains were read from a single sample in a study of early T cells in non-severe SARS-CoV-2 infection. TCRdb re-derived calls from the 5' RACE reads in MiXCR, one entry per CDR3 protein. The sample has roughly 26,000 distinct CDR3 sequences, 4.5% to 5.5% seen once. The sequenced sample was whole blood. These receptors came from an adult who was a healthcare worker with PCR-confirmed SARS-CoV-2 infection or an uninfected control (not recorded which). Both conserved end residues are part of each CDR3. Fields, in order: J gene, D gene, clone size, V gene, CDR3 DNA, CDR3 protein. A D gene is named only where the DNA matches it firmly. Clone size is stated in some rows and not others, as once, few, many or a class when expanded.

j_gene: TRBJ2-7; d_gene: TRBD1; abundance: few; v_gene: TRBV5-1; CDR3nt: TGCGCCAGCAGCTTGGTGGGACAGGGGGCCGAGCAGTACTTC; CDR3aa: CASSLVGQGAEQYF
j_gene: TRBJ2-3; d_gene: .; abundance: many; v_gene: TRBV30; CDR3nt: TGTGCCTGGAGTGTAAGGGATACGCAGTATTTT; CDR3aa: CAWSVRDTQYF
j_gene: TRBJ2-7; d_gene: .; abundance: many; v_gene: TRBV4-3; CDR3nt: TGCGCCAGCAGCCAAGATAGGAAAGGTTTCTACGAGCAGTACTTC; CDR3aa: CASSQDRKGFYEQYF
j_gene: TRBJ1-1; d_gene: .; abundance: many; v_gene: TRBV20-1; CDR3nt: TGCAGTGCTAGACCCCCGGCCCTAGAAGCTTTCTTT; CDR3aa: CSARPPALEAFF
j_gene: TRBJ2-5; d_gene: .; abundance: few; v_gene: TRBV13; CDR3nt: TGTGCCAGCAGCACCGCCCGGCAGGGCGCCGAGACCCAGTACTTC; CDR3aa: CASSTARQGAETQYF
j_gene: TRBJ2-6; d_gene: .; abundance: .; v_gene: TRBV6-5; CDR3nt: TGTGCCAGCAGTTACCAAGTGGGGTCGTACTCTGGGGCCAACGTCCTGACTTTC; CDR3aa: CASSYQVGSYSGANVLTF
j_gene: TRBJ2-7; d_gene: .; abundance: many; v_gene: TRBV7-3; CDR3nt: TGTGCCAGCAGCTTAACAGGGTTAAGAGAGCAGTACTTC; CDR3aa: CASSLTGLREQYF
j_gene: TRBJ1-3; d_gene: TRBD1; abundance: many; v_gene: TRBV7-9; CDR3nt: TGTGCCAGCAGCTCGACCCCGGGACAGGGGCCATCCACCATATATTTT; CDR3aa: CASSSTPGQGPSTIYF
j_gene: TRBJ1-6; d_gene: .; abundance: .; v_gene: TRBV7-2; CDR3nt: TGTGCCAGCAGCTTAGTTGGCCCGTTTGGGGGGAGCTCCTATAATTCACCCCTCCACTTT; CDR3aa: CASSLVGPFGGSSYNSPLHF
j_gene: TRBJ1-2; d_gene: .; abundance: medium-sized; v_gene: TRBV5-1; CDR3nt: TGCGCCAGCAGCTTCTCTCCGGGAGCAGACTATGGCTACACCTTC; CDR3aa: CASSFSPGADYGYTF
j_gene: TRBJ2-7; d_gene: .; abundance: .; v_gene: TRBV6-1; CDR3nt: TGTGCCAGCAGTCCGTACGACGAGCAGTACTTC; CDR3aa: CASSPYDEQYF
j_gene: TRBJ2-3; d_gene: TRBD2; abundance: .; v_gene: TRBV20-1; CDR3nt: TGCAGTGCCGATGGGACTAGCGGGGGTGTTGGAGATACGCAGTATTTT; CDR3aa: CSADGTSGGVGDTQYF
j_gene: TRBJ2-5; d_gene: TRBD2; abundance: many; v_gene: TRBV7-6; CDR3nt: TGTGCCAGCAGCCCCCCCGGGACTAGCGGGAGTGAGACCCAGTACTTC; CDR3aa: CASSPPGTSGSETQYF
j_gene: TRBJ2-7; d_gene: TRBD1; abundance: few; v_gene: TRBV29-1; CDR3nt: TGCAGCGTCGCCGGGACAGGGGACGAGCAGTACTTC; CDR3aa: CSVAGTGDEQYF
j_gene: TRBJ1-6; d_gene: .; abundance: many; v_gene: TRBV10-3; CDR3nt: TGTGCCATCACCGCAGGGTTCGGCTCACCCCTCCACTTT; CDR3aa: CAITAGFGSPLHF
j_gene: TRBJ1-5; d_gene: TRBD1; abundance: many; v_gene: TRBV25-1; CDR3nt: TGTGCCAGCAGTCCAGGGGGCGGCAATCAGCCCCAGCATTTT; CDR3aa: CASSPGGGNQPQHF
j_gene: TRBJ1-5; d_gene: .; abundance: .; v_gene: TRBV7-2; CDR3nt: TGTGCCAGCAGCTTAACTGGTCAGCCCCAGCATTTT; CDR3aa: CASSLTGQPQHF
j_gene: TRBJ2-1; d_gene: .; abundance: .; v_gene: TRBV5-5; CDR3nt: TGTGCCAGCAGCTTGGGATGGAGCTCCTACAATGAGCAGCTCTTC; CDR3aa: CASSLGWSSYNEQLF
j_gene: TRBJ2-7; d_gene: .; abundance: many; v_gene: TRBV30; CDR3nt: TGTGCCTGGACGATGGGGGCAACCTACGAGCAGTACTTC; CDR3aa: CAWTMGATYEQYF
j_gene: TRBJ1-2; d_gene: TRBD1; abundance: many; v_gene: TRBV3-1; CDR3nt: TGTGCCAGCAGCACCTGGGACAGGGGTGTCTATGGCTACACCTTC; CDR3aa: CASSTWDRGVYGYTF
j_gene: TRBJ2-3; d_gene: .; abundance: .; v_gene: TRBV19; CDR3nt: TGTGCCAGTAGTATCCCCACCGGGATCACAGATACGCAGTATTTT; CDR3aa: CASSIPTGITDTQYF
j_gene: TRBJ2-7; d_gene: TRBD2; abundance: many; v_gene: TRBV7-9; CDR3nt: TGTGCCAGCAGCCCCCGGGTAGCGGGGACCTACGAGCAGTACTTC; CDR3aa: CASSPRVAGTYEQYF
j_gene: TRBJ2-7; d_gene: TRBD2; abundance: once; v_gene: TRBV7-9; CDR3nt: TGTGCCAGCAGCTCCCCCTTCGAACGGGGGGACTACGAGCAGTACTTC; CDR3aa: CASSSPFERGDYEQYF
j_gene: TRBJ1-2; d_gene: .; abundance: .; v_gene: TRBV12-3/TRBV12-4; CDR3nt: TGTGCCAGCAGTAAGGATAGACATGGCTACACCTTC; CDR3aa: CASSKDRHGYTF
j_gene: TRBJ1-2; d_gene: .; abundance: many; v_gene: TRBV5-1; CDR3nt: TGCGCCAGCAGCTTGAGGGTCTTGGATGGCTACACCTTC; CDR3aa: CASSLRVLDGYTF
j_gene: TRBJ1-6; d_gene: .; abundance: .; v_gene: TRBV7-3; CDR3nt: TGTGCCAGCAGCTACAACCCTAATTCACCCCTCCACTTT; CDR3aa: CASSYNPNSPLHF
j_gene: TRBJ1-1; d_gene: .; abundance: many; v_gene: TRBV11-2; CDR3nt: TGTGCCAGCATGCCCCCCGGGGCGGTCACTGAAGCTTTCTTT; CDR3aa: CASMPPGAVTEAFF
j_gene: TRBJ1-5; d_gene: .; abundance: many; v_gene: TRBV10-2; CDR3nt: TGCGCCAGCAGTGAGTCGTATCTGGGGGGAGCTCAGCCCCAGCATTTT; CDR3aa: CASSESYLGGAQPQHF
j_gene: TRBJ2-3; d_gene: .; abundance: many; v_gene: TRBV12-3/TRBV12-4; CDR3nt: TGTGCCAGCAGTTTCGGGGCGACAGATACGCAGTATTTT; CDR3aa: CASSFGATDTQYF
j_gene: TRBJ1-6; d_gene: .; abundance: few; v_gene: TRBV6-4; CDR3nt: TGTGCCAGCAGGCTCGACGGAGGTTATAATTCACCCCTCCACTTT; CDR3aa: CASRLDGGYNSPLHF
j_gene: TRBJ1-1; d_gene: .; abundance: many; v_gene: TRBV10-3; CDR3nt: TGTGCCATCAGTGTTCGGAACACTGAAGCTTTCTTT; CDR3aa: CAISVRNTEAFF
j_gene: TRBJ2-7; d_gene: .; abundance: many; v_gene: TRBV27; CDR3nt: TGTGCCAGCAGTACTCTGGGCCCTACCTACGAGCAGTACTTC; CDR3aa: CASSTLGPTYEQYF
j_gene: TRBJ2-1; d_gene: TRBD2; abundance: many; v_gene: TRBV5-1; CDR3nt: TGCGCCAGCAGCTCGCTACCCACTAGCGGGGGAACCTCCTACAATGAGCAGTTCTTC; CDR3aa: CASSSLPTSGGTSYNEQFF
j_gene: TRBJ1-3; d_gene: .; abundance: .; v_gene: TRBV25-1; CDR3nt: TGTGCCAGCAGTGACAATAAGGCAGGGGTTGTTGGAAACACCATATATTTT; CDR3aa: CASSDNKAGVVGNTIYF
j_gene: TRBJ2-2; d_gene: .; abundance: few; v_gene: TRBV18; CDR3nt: TGTGCCAGCTCACTGACACAGAACACCGGGGAGCTGTTTTTT; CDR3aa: CASSLTQNTGELFF
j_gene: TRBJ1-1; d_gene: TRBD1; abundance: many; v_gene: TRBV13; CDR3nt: TGTGCCAGCAGCCTCACCGACAGGGGGCCGAACACTGAAGCTTTCTTT; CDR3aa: CASSLTDRGPNTEAFF
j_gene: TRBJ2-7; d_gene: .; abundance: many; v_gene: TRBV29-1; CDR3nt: TGCAGCGTTGTGAGCTCCTACGAGCAGTACTTC; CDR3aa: CSVVSSYEQYF
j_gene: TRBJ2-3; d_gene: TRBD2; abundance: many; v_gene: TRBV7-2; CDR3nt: TGTGCCAGCAGCTTAGCGGGCGGGGGGGCCCCAGATACGCAGTATTTT; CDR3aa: CASSLAGGGAPDTQYF
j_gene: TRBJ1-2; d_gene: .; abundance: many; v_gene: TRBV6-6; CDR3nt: TGTGCCACCGGATCGGGCCAGGGCTTAAACTATGGCTACACCTTC; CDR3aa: CATGSGQGLNYGYTF
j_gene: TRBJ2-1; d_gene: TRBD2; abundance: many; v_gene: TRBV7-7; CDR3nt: TGTGCTAGCAGAACAGGACGACTAGCGACCTACAATGAGCAGTTCTTC; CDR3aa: CASRTGRLATYNEQFF
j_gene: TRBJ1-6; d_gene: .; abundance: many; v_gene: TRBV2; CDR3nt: TGTGCCACCAGGGACCGGGGCTACCTTAATTCACCCCTCCACTTT; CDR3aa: CATRDRGYLNSPLHF
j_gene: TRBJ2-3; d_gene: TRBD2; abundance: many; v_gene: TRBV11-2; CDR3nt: TGTGCCAGCAGCTTAGTTCTGCGGGGGGGCGGAGATACGCAGTATTTT; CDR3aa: CASSLVLRGGGDTQYF
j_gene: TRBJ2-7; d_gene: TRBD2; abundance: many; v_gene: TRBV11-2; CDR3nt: TGTGCCAGCAGCTCCCCCCAGGGGACTAGCTTCTACGAGCAGTACTTC; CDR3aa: CASSSPQGTSFYEQYF
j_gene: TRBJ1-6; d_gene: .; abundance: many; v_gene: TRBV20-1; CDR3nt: TGCAGTGCTAGAGCGCCCATGACAGGAGCTAATTCACCCCTCCACTTT; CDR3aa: CSARAPMTGANSPLHF
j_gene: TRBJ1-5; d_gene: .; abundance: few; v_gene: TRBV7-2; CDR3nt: TGTGCCAGCAGCTCACCGGGACGCAATCAGCCCCAGCATTTT; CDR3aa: CASSSPGRNQPQHF
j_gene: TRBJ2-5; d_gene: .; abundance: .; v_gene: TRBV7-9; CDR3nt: TGTGCCAGCAGCTTGGCGGCTGGGACCCAGTACTTC; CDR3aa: CASSLAAGTQYF
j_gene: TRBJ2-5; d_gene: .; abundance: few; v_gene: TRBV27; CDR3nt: TGTGCCAGCAGTTTTAGGGGGGGCGCCATTCAAGAGACCCAGTACTTC; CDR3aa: CASSFRGGAIQETQYF
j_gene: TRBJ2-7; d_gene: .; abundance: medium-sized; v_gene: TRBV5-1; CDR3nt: TGCGCCAGCAGCTTGGTCCCCTACGAGCAGTACTTC; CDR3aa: CASSLVPYEQYF
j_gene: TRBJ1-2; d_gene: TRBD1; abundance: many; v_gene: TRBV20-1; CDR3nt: TGCAGTGCTAGAGACTTTTGGACAGGGTCTGGCTACACCTTC; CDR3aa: CSARDFWTGSGYTF
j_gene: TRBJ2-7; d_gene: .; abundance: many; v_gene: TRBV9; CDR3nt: TGTGCCAGCAGCCCAGATAGGGGTGAGTGGGAGCAGTACTTC; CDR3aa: CASSPDRGEWEQYF
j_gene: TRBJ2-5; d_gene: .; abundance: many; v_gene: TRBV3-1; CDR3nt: TGTGCCAGCAGCCAGCTCTCGAGGACCCAGTACTTC; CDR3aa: CASSQLSRTQYF
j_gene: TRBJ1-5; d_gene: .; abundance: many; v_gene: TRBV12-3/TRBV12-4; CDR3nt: TGTGCCAGCAATCGTGAGGGCGGGCAGCCCCAGCATTTT; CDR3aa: CASNREGGQPQHF
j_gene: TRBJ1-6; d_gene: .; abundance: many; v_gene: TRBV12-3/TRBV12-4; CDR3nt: TGTGCCAGCAGTGTTCGGGACCCTGGAGCGAATTCACCCCTCCACTTT; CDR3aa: CASSVRDPGANSPLHF